The rows below give T cell receptor beta chains drawn from one sample of a study of blood T cell repertoires in COVID-19. The assay was immunoSEQ multiplex PCR, and TCRdb's table has in-frame clones only and misses some. This sample has about 260,000 clones, with approximately 86% found just once. The sequencing input was peripheral blood. Every receptor here comes from a man aged 30-40 years with active or convalescent COVID-19. The CDR3 runs from the conserved cysteine through the conserved F or W.

>TRBV18
CASSRLTGEQYF
>TRBV29-1
CSVLGQGGYEQYF
>TRBV27
CASSLRSGHEKLFF
>TRBV13
CASSPQGYGYTF
>TRBV6-5
CASSFGGGNTIYF
>TRBV12-3/TRBV12-4
CASSPQRRGEQFF
>TRBV9
CASSAQGHYGYTF
>TRBV27
CASSLGQLWTGELFF
>TRBV7-2
CASSLATDNGYTF
>TRBV5-5
CASSLGDTGQAYEQYF
>TRBV5-6
CASSNNQYRVTHNYGYTF
>TRBV5-1
CASSPWGGDSPLHF
>TRBV7-9
CASSLVRAEAHNEQFF
>TRBV3-1/TRBV3-2
CASSLNSGTTGNTIYF
>TRBV2
CASSDPADGTQYF
>TRBV5-1
CASSSDRGYYGYTF
>TRBV19
CASSMFGGGSYNSPLHF